A selection of T cell receptor beta chains follows, all from one sample in a study of cytomegalovirus exposure and HLA in healthy donors. TCRdb's table, derived via immunoSEQ multiplex PCR, lists solely in-frame clones and lacks some. The sample has around 110,000 clones, roughly 69% seen once. The sequencing input was PBMCs. Source of these receptors: a woman aged 40 to 49 in good health and CMV-seropositive. Both conserved end residues are part of each CDR3. The order of the fields is D gene, V gene, J gene, CDR3 length, CDR3 protein. A D gene is named only where the DNA matches it firmly.

NA	TRBV6-4	TRBJ2-3	14	CASSVGLFTDTQYF
NA	TRBV4-3	TRBJ2-7	13	CASSQDPGDGQYF
NA	TRBV4-1	TRBJ1-2	14	CASSKQGMDYGYTF
TRBD1	TRBV7-2	TRBJ2-6	19	CASSLALGQGGTGANVLTF
NA	TRBV7-9	TRBJ1-1	13	CASSSGGYTEAFF
TRBD2	TRBV7-3	TRBJ2-3	16	CASSLQLAGATDTQYF
TRBD1	TRBV5-1	TRBJ1-1	15	CASSLAGQMNTEAFF
TRBD1	TRBV28	TRBJ1-1	15	CASSQPQGVSTEAFF
NA	TRBV29-1	NA	13	CSVVGTVPYEQYF
TRBD1	TRBV7-8	TRBJ1-1	15	CASSFGTGGNTEAFF
NA	TRBV19	TRBJ2-7	14	CASSFRLNSYEQYF
TRBD2	TRBV27	TRBJ2-5	15	CASSLGREGQETQYF
NA	TRBV2	TRBJ2-1	17	CASSGPMTGLYYNEQFF
TRBD1	TRBV6-1	TRBJ1-2	13	CASRGQGGDGYTF
NA	TRBV11-2	TRBJ2-1	16	CASSSRDSRSYNEQFF
TRBD2	TRBV28	TRBJ2-3	16	CASSLWSGSLTDTQYF
NA	TRBV6-5	TRBJ1-5	15	CASSPEWGVSQPQHF
TRBD2	TRBV7-9	TRBJ2-6	19	CASSRGLAGGGTGANVLTF
TRBD2	TRBV7-2	TRBJ2-3	14	CASSFSGGTDTQYF
TRBD2	TRBV29-1	TRBJ2-7	17	CSVLVTPGTSGYYEQYF
TRBD2	TRBV14	TRBJ2-1	15	CASSQVAGGIGKQFF
TRBD2	TRBV28	TRBJ2-1	16	CASSIVRLAGTNEQFF
NA	TRBV19	TRBJ1-1	14	CASNSGSTNTEAFF
NA	TRBV13	TRBJ2-7	16	CASSSVRSRSSYEQYF
NA	TRBV28	TRBJ2-3	15	CASSFRGSGTDTQYF
TRBD1	TRBV2	TRBJ1-4	16	CASGKGAAGTNEKLFF
NA	TRBV6-5	TRBJ2-3	13	CAAGRPSTDTQYF
TRBD1	TRBV4-3	TRBJ2-7	14	CASSPRTGDHEQYF
TRBD2	TRBV7-8	TRBJ2-1	13	CASSARLADEQFF
NA	TRBV2	TRBJ1-1	12	CASSEVGRPAFF
TRBD2	TRBV28	TRBJ2-7	14	CASQTSGRVNEQYF
TRBD1	TRBV13	TRBJ1-1	15	CASSLAGQGDTEAFF
NA	TRBV7-8	TRBJ2-7	14	CASSLGRRAYEQYF